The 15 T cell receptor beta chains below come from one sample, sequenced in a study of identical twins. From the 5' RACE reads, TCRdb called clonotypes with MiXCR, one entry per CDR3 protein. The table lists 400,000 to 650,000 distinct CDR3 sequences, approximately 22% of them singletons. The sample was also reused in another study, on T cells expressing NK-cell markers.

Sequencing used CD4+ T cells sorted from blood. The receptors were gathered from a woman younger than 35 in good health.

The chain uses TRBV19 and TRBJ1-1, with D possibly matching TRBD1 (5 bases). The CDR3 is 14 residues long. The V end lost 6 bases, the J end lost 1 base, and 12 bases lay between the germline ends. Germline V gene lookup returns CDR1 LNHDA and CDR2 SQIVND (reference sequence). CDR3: CASRRRGGNTEAFF. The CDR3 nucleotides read TGTGCCAGTAGACGACGTGGGGGGAACACTGAAGCTTTCTTT.

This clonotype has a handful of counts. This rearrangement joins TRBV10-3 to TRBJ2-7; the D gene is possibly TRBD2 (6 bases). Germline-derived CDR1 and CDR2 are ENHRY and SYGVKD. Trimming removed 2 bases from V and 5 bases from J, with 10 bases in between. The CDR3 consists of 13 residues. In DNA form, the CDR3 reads TGTGCCATCAGTGAGGAGGGAGGCGACGAGCAGTACTTC. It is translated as CAISEEGGDEQYF.

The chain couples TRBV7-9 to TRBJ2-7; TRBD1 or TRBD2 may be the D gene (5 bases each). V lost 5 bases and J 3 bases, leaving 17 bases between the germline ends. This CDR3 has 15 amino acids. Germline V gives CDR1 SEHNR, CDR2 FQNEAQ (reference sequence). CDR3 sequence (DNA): TGTGCCAGCAGCGCAAAGGAATCTGGGGGCTACGAGCAGTACTTC. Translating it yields CASSAKESGGYEQYF.

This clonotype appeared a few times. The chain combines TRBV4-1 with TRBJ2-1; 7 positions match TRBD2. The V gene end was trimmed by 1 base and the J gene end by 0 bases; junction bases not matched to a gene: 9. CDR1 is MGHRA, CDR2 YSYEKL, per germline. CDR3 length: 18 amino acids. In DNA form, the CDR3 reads TGCGCCAGCAGCCAAGGGGTGGCGGGAGCCCTCTCCTACAATGAGCAGTTCTTC. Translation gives CASSQGVAGALSYNEQFF.

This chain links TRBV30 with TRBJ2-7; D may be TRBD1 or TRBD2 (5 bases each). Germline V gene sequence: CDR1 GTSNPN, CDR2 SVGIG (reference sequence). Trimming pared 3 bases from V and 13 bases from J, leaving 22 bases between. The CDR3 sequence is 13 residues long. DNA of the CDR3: TGTGCCTGGAGAGAGGCGGGCACCCCCGACAGTTACTTC. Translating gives CAWREAGTPDSYF.

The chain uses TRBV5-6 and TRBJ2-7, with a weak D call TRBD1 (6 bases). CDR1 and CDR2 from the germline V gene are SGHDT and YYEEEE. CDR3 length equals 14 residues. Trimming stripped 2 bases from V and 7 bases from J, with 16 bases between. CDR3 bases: TGTGCCAGCAGCTTCGGCGCAGGGGTGGGGGAGCAGTACTTC. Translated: CASSFGAGVGEQYF.

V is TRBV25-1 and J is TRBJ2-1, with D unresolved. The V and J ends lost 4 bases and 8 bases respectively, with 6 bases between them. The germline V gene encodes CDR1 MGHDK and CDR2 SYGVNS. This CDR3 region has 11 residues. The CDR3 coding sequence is TGTGCCAGCAGTGGAGTGTATGAGCAGTTCTTC. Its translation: CASSGVYEQFF. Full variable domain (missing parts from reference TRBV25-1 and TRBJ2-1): EADIYQTPRYLVIGTGKKITLECSQTMGHDKMYWYQQDPGMELHLIHYSYGVNSTEKGDLSSESTVSRIRTEHFPLTLESARPSHTSQYLCASSGVYEQFFGPGTRLTVL.

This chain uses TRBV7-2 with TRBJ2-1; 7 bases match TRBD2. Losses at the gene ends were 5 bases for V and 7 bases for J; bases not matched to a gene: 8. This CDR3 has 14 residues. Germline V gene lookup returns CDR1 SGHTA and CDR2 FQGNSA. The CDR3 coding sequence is TGTGCCAGCAGCCCCTCGACTAGCTATAATGAGCAGTTCTTC. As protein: CASSPSTSYNEQFF.

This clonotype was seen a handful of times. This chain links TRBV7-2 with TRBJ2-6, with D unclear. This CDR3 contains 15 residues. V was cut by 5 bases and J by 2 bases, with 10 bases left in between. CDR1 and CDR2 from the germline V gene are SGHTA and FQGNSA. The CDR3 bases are TGTGCCAGCAGCCTTAGTCTTCCTGGGGCCAACGTCCTGACTTTC. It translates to CASSLSLPGANVLTF.

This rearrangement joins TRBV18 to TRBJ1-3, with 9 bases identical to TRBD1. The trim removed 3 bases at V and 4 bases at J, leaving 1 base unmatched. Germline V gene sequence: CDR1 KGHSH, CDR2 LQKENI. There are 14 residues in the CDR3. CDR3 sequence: CASSPGQGGNTIYF. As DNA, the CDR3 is TGTGCCAGCTCACCGGGACAGGGCGGAAACACCATATATTTT.

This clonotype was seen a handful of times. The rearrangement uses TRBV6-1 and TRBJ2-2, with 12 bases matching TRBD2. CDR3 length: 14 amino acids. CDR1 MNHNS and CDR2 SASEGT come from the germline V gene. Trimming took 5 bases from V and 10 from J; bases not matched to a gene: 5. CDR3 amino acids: CASSRTSGILELFF. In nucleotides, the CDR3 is TGTGCCAGCAGTAGGACTAGCGGGATCCTGGAGCTGTTTTTT.

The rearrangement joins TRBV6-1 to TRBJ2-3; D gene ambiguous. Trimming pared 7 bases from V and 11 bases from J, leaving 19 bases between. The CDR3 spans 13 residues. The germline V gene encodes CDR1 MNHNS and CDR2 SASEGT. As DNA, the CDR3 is TGTGCCAGCATCGCCCGAACCCGCACGCAGCAGTATTTT. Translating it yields CASIARTRTQQYF.

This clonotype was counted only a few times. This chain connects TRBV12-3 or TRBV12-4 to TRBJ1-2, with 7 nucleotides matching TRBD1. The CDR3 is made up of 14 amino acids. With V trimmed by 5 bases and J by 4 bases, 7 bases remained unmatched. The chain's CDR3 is CASSRTGLSYGYTF. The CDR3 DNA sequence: TGTGCCAGCAGTCGGACAGGATTGTCCTATGGCTACACCTTC.

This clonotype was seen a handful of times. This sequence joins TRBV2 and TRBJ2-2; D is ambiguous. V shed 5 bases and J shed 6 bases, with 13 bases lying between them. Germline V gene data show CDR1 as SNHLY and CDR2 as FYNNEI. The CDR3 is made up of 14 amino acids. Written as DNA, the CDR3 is TGTGCCAGCAGTTTTCAGGCGATGGCCGGGGAGCTGTTTTTT. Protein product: CASSFQAMAGELFF.

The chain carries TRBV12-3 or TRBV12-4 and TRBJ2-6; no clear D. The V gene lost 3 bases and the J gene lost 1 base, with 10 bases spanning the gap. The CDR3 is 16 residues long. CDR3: CASSFWGGSGANVLTF. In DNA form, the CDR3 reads TGTGCCAGCAGTTTTTGGGGTGGGTCTGGGGCCAACGTCCTGACTTTC.